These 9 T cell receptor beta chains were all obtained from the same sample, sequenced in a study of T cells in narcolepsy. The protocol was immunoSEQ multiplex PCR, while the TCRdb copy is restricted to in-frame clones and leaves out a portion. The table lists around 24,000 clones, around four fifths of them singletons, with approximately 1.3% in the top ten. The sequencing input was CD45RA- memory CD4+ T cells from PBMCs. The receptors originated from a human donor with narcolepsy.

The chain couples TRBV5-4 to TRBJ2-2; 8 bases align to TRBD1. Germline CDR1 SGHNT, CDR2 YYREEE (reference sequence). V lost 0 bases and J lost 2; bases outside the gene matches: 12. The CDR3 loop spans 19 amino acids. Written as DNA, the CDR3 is TGTGCCAGCAGCTTGGCTACAGGGGGAATAGGACTTAACACCGGGGAGCTGTTTTTT. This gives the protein CASSLATGGIGLNTGELFF.

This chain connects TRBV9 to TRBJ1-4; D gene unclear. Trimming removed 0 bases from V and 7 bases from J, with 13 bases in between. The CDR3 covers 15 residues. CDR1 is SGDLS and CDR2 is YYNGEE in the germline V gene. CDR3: CASSVAGRSLEKLFF. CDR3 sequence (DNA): TGTGCCAGCAGCGTAGCCGGGAGATCCCTTGAAAAACTGTTTTTT.

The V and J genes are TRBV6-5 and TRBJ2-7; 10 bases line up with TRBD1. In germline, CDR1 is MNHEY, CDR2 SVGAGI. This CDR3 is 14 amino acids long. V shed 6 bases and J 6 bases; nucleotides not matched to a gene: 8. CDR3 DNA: TGTGCCAGCAGCAGGGGGACAGGGGTTGGCGAGCAGTACTTC. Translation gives CASSRGTGVGEQYF.

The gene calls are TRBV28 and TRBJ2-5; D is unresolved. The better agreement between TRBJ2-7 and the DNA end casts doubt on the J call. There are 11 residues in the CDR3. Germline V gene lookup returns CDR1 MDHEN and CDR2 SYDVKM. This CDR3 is CASILEDEQYF. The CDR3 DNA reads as TGTGCCAGCATCTTAGAAGACGAGCAGTACTTC.

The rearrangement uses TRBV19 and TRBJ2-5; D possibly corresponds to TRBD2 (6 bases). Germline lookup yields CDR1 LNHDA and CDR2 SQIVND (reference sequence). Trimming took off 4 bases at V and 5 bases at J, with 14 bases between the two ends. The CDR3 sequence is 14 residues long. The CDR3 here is CASSRPSGDETQYF. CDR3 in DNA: TGTGCCAGTAGTAGACCCTCGGGAGATGAGACCCAGTACTTC.

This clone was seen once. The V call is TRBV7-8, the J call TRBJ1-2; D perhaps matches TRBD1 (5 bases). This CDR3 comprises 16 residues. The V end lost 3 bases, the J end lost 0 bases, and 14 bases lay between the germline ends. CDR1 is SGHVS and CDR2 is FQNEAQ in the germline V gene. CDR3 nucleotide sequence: TGTGCCAGCAGCTTGACAGAGGGATTAGCTAACTATGGCTACACCTTC. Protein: CASSLTEGLANYGYTF. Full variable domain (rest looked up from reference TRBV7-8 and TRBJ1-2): GAGVSQSPRYKVAKRGQDVALRCDPISGHVSLFWYQQALGQGPEFLTYFQNEAQLDKSGLPSDRFFAERPEGSVSTLKIQRTQQEDSAVYLCASSLTEGLANYGYTFGSGTRLTVV.

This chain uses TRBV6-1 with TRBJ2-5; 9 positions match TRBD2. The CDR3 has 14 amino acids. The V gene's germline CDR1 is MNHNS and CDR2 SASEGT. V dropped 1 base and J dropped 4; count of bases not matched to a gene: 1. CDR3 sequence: CASSEGSGRETQYF. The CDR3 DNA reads TGTGCCAGCAGTGAAGGTAGCGGGAGAGAGACCCAGTACTTC.

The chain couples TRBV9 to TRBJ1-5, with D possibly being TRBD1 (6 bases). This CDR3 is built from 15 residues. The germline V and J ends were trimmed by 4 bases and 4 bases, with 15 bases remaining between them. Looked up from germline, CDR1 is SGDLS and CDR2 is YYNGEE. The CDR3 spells CASSLRGDRNQPQHF. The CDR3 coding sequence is TGTGCCAGCAGCCTTAGGGGGGATAGGAATCAGCCCCAGCATTTT.

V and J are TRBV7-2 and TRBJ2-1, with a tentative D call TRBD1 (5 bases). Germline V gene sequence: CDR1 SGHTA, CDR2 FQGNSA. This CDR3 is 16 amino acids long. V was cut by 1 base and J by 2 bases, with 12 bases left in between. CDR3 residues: CASSLDDSSTYNEQFF. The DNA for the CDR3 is TGTGCCAGCAGCTTAGACGACAGTTCTACCTACAATGAGCAGTTCTTC.